The 4 T cell receptor beta chains below were found in one sample sequenced in a study of blood T cell repertoires in COVID-19. TCRdb's table, derived via immunoSEQ multiplex PCR, lists solely in-frame clones and lacks some. Among around 300,000 clones listed, 80% to 90% were seen once. Sequenced: peripheral blood. These receptors originate from a young woman with active or convalescent COVID-19.

This clone occurred once. This sequence joins TRBV28 and TRBJ2-2; D may be TRBD1 (5 bases). With 10 bases removed from V and 1 base from J, the gap between germline ends came to 10 bases. The CDR3 covers 13 residues. CDR1 and CDR2 from the germline V gene are MDHEN and SYDVKM. DNA for the CDR3: TGTGCCACCGCAGGGCTGAACACCGGGGAGCTGTTTTTT. Translation gives CATAGLNTGELFF.

The rearrangement uses TRBV7-2 and TRBJ2-3; 9 positions agree with TRBD2. The CDR3 runs 17 residues. V lost 4 bases, J lost 2 bases, and 10 bases stayed unmatched. Germline V CDR1 and CDR2: SGHTA, FQGNSA. CDR3 in amino acids: CASSSRAGGSYTDTQYF. CDR3 DNA: TGTGCCAGCAGCTCCAGAGCGGGGGGCTCATACACAGATACGCAGTATTTT.

The V call is TRBV9, the J call TRBJ1-2; D call uncertain. Germline CDR1 reads SGDLS; CDR2 reads YYNGEE. Trimming pared 4 bases from V and 0 bases from J, leaving 13 bases between. The CDR3 has 15 amino acids. The CDR3 reads CASSTQGRPNYGYTF. CDR3 nucleotides: TGTGCCAGCAGCACCCAAGGCAGGCCTAACTATGGCTACACCTTC.

V and J are TRBV9 and TRBJ2-7, with 7 bases lining up with TRBD2. Germline V CDR1 and CDR2: SGDLS, YYNGEE. The CDR3 totals 15 residues. V dropped 0 bases and J dropped 3; count of bases not matched to a gene: 6. The CDR3 here is CASSVAYGGSYEQYF. DNA of the CDR3: TGTGCCAGCAGCGTAGCCTACGGGGGGAGCTACGAGCAGTACTTC.